This section outlines one TCR beta chain sequence together with its context. This entry comes from a study of blood T cell repertoires in COVID-19. Study context: Sample material is recorded as cDNA or gDNA derived from T cells, B-cell-depleted T cells, or PBMCs.

Per the authors' pipeline: From reference gene primer amplification, estimates of nucleated cell counts were derived. Assay: immunoSEQ multiplex PCR; the TCRdb copy retains only in-frame clones and omits some. That table is the source of V, J and clone size, and D and trimming were worked out from the DNA. The sample carries about 210,000 clones, roughly 90% recorded once. Self-reported history from a screening survey and questionnaire set each donor's cohort. All exposed participants met a person with COVID-19 within 2 weeks before entering the study. Germline trimming cut 1 base from V and 3 bases from J; bases unmatched to any gene: 3. The CDR3 spans 15 residues. Germline V gene lookup returns CDR1 SEHNR and CDR2 FQNEAQ (reference sequence).

The sequencing input was PBMCs or T cells enriched from blood (not recorded which). This TCR derives from a woman in her twenties or thirties who had been exposed to COVID-19. V and J are TRBV7-9 and TRBJ2-5, with TRBD1 identical over 9 bases. The CDR3 is CASSLGTGAKETQYF. The CDR3 DNA sequence: TGTGCCAGCAGCTTAGGGACAGGGGCCAAAGAGACCCAGTACTTC.